Each of the 2 T cell receptor beta chains below was sequenced from the same sample in a study of cytomegalovirus exposure and HLA in healthy donors. In the PCR, 60 Vbeta and 13 Jbeta primers were used. TCRdb keeps only in-frame clones here, not all; method: immunoSEQ multiplex PCR. The sample contains roughly 150,000 clones, around 85% of which appear only once. The sample taken for sequencing was PBMCs. These receptors originate from a boy aged 2 to 9 in good health and CMV-seronegative.

V is TRBV5-6 and J is TRBJ1-1; D uncertain. The CDR3 extends over 13 amino acids. Looked up from germline, CDR1 is SGHDT and CDR2 is YYEEEE. The germline V and J ends were trimmed by 2 bases and 5 bases, with 10 bases remaining between them. CDR3 coding DNA: TGTGCCAGCAGCTTAGTGGAGTCTACTGAAGCTTTCTTT. This encodes CASSLVESTEAFF.

This clone has only a few counts. The chain employs TRBV12-5 and TRBJ1-2, with D uncertain. V was pared by 3 bases and J by 4 bases, with 12 bases between. Germline V gene data show CDR1 as LGHNT and CDR2 as FRNRAP. CDR3 length equals 14 residues. CDR3 DNA sequence: TGTGCTAGTGGTTTATCAGGCCAGGTCTATGGCTACACCTTC. Translation: CASGLSGQVYGYTF.